This TCR beta chain was observed in a study of T cells in Graves' hyperthyroidism and ophthalmopathy. Study conclusions and caveats: Blood also carried most thyroid clonotypes expanded above 0.001.

Patients were excluded for uncontrolled infection, other autoimmune disease, pregnancy or lactation. Each diagnosis was grounded in clinical symptoms, serum thyroxine and TRAb, thyroid ultrasound, and orbital computed tomography. The source of the PBMCs was approximately 9.5 ml of fresh peripheral blood. V lost 7 bases to trimming and J lost 0 bases; unmatched junction nucleotides: 6. The germline gives CDR1 MNHNS, CDR2 SASEGT. The CDR3 is 15 residues long. This clonotype showed up just once. Its antigen is unidentified. TCR beta CDR3 sequences were amplified from RNA transcripts. Initially, a first-round RT-PCR of the TCR CDR3 employed the HTBI primer set. TCRdb re-derived calls from the multiplex PCR reads in MiXCR, one entry per CDR3 protein. The sample includes approximately 520,000 distinct CDR3 sequences, about 24% seen only once; the top ten take about 10%.

Sequencing was carried out using blood. The chain links TRBV6-1 to TRBJ2-5, with 9 bases identical to TRBD2. This TCR was sampled from a woman aged 25 to 39 with Graves' ophthalmopathy. CDR3 DNA: TGTGCCAGCACCGTACTAGCGGGCAACCAAGAGACCCAGTACTTC. Amino acid sequence: CASTVLAGNQETQYF.